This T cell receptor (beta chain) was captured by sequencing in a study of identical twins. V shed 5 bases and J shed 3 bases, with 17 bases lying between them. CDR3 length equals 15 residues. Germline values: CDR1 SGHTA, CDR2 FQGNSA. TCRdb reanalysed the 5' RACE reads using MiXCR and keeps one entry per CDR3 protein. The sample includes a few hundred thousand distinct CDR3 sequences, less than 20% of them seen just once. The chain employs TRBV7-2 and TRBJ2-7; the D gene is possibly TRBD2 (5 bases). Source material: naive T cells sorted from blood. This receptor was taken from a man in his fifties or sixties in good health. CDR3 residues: CASSPRPSRGYEQYF. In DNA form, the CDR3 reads TGTGCCAGCAGCCCCCGCCCTAGCCGCGGCTACGAGCAGTACTTC.